The rows below give T cell receptor beta chains drawn from one sample of a study of blood T cell repertoires in COVID-19. The protocol was immunoSEQ multiplex PCR, while the TCRdb copy is restricted to in-frame clones and leaves out a portion. Of about 320,000 clones listed, 80% to 90% are singletons. Input material: peripheral blood. The receptors originated from a young man who had recovered from COVID-19. Each CDR3 is given with its conserved first and last residue. The D gene is left open where the match is weak. The size field is filled for only some rows; it gives once, few, many or a size class.

j_call: TRBJ1-2; d_call: .; cdr3_length: 17; clone_size: .; v_call: TRBV4-2; cdr3_nt: TGTGCCAGCAGCCAAGATACTAGACAGGCCCTTAACTATGGCTACACCTTC; cdr3_aa: CASSQDTRQALNYGYTF
j_call: TRBJ2-7; d_call: TRBD1; cdr3_length: 14; clone_size: .; v_call: TRBV6-5; cdr3_nt: TGTGCCAGCAGAACGGGACAGGGGGCGGGTGAGCAGTACTTC; cdr3_aa: CASRTGQGAGEQYF
j_call: TRBJ1-4; d_call: .; cdr3_length: 14; clone_size: few; v_call: TRBV24-1; cdr3_nt: TGTGCCACCAGTGACCCCGGACAGACCGGAAAACTGTTTTTT; cdr3_aa: CATSDPGQTGKLFF
j_call: TRBJ1-5; d_call: .; cdr3_length: 14; clone_size: .; v_call: TRBV6-5; cdr3_nt: TGTGCCAGCAGTCGCCTCGACAGTAATCAGCCCCAGCATTTT; cdr3_aa: CASSRLDSNQPQHF
j_call: TRBJ1-1; d_call: .; cdr3_length: 13; clone_size: few; v_call: TRBV5-1; cdr3_nt: TGCGCCAGCAGCCTAGTAGACAGCTCTGAAGCTTTCTTT; cdr3_aa: CASSLVDSSEAFF
j_call: TRBJ2-1; d_call: .; cdr3_length: 14; clone_size: .; v_call: TRBV6-5; cdr3_nt: TGTGCCAGCAGTTACGTCGGGGTCGACAATGAGCAGTTCTTC; cdr3_aa: CASSYVGVDNEQFF
j_call: TRBJ2-5; d_call: .; cdr3_length: 12; clone_size: .; v_call: TRBV10-1; cdr3_nt: TGCGCCAGCAGTGATAACCAAGAGACCCAGTACTTC; cdr3_aa: CASSDNQETQYF
j_call: TRBJ2-5; d_call: .; cdr3_length: 15; clone_size: .; v_call: TRBV25-1; cdr3_nt: TGTGCCAGCAGTGGATGGACTGGCTGGGAGGAGACCCAGTACTTC; cdr3_aa: CASSGWTGWEETQYF
j_call: TRBJ2-5; d_call: .; cdr3_length: 14; clone_size: .; v_call: TRBV6-5; cdr3_nt: TGTGCCAGCAGTTTCCGACTAGTTCAAGAGACCCAGTACTTC; cdr3_aa: CASSFRLVQETQYF
j_call: TRBJ1-3; d_call: TRBD1; cdr3_length: 18; clone_size: .; v_call: TRBV4-3; cdr3_nt: TGCGCCAGCAGCCAGGCCGAGGGGGCATTCGCCTCTGGAAACACCATATATTTT; cdr3_aa: CASSQAEGAFASGNTIYF
j_call: TRBJ1-1; d_call: TRBD1; cdr3_length: 16; clone_size: .; v_call: TRBV18; cdr3_nt: TGTGCCAGCTCACCTTTGGACAGGGACCTTAACACTGAAGCTTTCTTT; cdr3_aa: CASSPLDRDLNTEAFF
j_call: TRBJ2-4; d_call: TRBD2; cdr3_length: 18; clone_size: .; v_call: TRBV5-4; cdr3_nt: TGTGCCAGCAGTCCCGGGACTAGCGGGGATATAGCCAAAAACATTCAGTACTTC; cdr3_aa: CASSPGTSGDIAKNIQYF
j_call: TRBJ2-2; d_call: .; cdr3_length: 16; clone_size: once; v_call: TRBV3-1/TRBV3-2; cdr3_nt: TGTGCCAGCAGCCATCTGGGCACCTCGAACACCGGGGAGCTGTTTTTT; cdr3_aa: CASSHLGTSNTGELFF
j_call: TRBJ1-2; d_call: .; cdr3_length: 14; clone_size: .; v_call: TRBV6-2/TRBV6-3; cdr3_nt: TGTGCCAGCAGCACCCGGACAGAGAACTATGGCTACACCTTC; cdr3_aa: CASSTRTENYGYTF
j_call: TRBJ2-1; d_call: TRBD2; cdr3_length: 15; clone_size: .; v_call: TRBV19; cdr3_nt: TGTGCCAGTAGTATACTAACTAGCGGGAGCAATGAGCAGTTCTTC; cdr3_aa: CASSILTSGSNEQFF
j_call: TRBJ1-5; d_call: .; cdr3_length: 15; clone_size: .; v_call: TRBV5-6; cdr3_nt: TGTGCCAGCAGCTTGCAGTGGGGAGGCAATCAGCCCCAGCATTTT; cdr3_aa: CASSLQWGGNQPQHF
j_call: TRBJ2-5; d_call: TRBD1; cdr3_length: 13; clone_size: .; v_call: TRBV24-1; cdr3_nt: TGTGCCACCCGGGACAGCAACCAAGAGACCCAGTACTTC; cdr3_aa: CATRDSNQETQYF
j_call: TRBJ2-1; d_call: .; cdr3_length: 15; clone_size: few; v_call: TRBV27; cdr3_nt: TGTGCCAGTAAACGACTCGGGCCAGGGAACAATGAGCAGTTCTTC; cdr3_aa: CASKRLGPGNNEQFF
j_call: TRBJ1-1; d_call: TRBD1; cdr3_length: 16; clone_size: .; v_call: TRBV19; cdr3_nt: TGTGCCAGTAGGGAACAGGGGCCCCTGATGAACACTGAAGCTTTCTTT; cdr3_aa: CASREQGPLMNTEAFF
j_call: TRBJ2-6; d_call: .; cdr3_length: 19; clone_size: once; v_call: TRBV7-6; cdr3_nt: TGTGCCAGCAGCTACGCGCGGCGGGAAAAGAACTCTGGGGCCAACGTCCTGACTTTC; cdr3_aa: CASSYARREKNSGANVLTF